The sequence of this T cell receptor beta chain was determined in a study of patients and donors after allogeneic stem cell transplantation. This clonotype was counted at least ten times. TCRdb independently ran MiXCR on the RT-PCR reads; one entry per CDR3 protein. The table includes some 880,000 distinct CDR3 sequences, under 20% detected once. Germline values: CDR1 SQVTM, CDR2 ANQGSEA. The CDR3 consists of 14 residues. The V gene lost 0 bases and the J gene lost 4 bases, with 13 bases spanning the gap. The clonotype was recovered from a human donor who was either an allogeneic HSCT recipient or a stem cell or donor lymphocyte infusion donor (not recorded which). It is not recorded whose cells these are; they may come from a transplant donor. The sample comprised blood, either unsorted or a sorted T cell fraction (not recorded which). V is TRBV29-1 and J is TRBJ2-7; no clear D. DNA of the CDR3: TGCAGCGTTGAAGATGGAAGATCCGGGTACGAGCAGTACTTC. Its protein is CSVEDGRSGYEQYF.